This T cell receptor beta chain appears in the sequencing data of a study of CD8 T cells in ankylosing spondylitis. Findings and limits, study-wide: In ankylosing spondylitis blood, a motif of seven to nine highly homologous TCR beta variants appeared characteristic. Significant enrichment of disease-linked clones was reportedly seen in matched ankylosing spondylitis synovial fluid. Reports of some motif variants in reactive arthritis synovial fluid and blood predate this one.

The CDR3 extends over 16 amino acids. Germline V gene sequence: CDR1 DFQATT, CDR2 SNEGSKA (reference sequence). With 1 base clipped from V and 2 bases from J, the junction kept 8 bases outside the gene matches. With molecular barcodes, quantitative 5'-RACE was used to make the TCR beta libraries. TCRdb itself ran the 5' RACE reads through MiXCR, one entry per CDR3 protein. There are hundreds of thousands of distinct CDR3 sequences in the sample; approximately 12% occur only once, and 0.45% to 0.6% lies in the top ten. This clonotype has a count of ten or more. Its specificity is not known. Sequencing input: blood, either unsorted or a sorted T cell fraction (not recorded which). V usage is TRBV20-1 and J usage is TRBJ2-1, with 7 positions matching TRBD2. The source is a male donor with ankylosing spondylitis. Written as DNA, the CDR3 is TGCAGTGCTAGAGGTTATCGGGAGGACACCTACAATGAGCAGTTCTTC. Its translation is CSARGYREDTYNEQFF.